Below are 27 T cell receptor beta chains sequenced from a single sample in a study of blood T cell repertoires in COVID-19. Clones were read by immunoSEQ multiplex PCR, and TCRdb kept only the in-frame ones, dropping some. The sample has roughly 150,000 clones; roughly 93% are singletons. Sequencing was done on a sample of peripheral blood. These receptors were taken from a woman aged 55-75 years with COVID-19, enrolled during active disease.

The chain has TRBV4-1 and TRBJ2-5; D possibly corresponds to TRBD1 (5 bases). Germline V gene lookup returns CDR1 MGHRA and CDR2 YSYEKL. V lost 1 base and J lost 5, with 14 bases in between. CDR3 size: 15 residues. The CDR3 bases are TGCGCCAGCAGCCAAGGCCCGGCAGGGTCGGAGACCCAGTACTTC. Its protein is CASSQGPAGSETQYF.

The rearrangement uses TRBV6-5 and TRBJ2-3, with 8 bases aligning to TRBD2. CDR1 MNHEY and CDR2 SVGAGI come from the germline V gene. Losses at the gene ends were 8 bases for V and 5 bases for J; bases not matched to a gene: 9. This CDR3 is 14 amino acids long. CDR3 coding DNA: TGTGCCAGCCGGCGGGGGGCAAGGGTAGATACGCAGTATTTT. As protein: CASRRGARVDTQYF.

The chain uses TRBV6-5 and TRBJ1-3; 7 nucleotides agree with TRBD1. The length of the CDR3 is 15 residues. Germline CDR1 is MNHEY and CDR2 is SVGAGI. V was pared by 5 bases and J by 3 bases, with 7 bases of the junction left unmatched. The CDR3 region is CASSPEGANGNTIYF. In DNA form, the CDR3 reads TGTGCCAGCAGTCCCGAGGGGGCCAATGGAAACACCATATATTTT.

J is TRBJ2-3 and V is TRBV5-6; 12 bases fit TRBD2. The CDR3 has 16 amino acids. Germline lookup yields CDR1 SGHDT and CDR2 YYEEEE. J lost 4 bases, V lost 4 bases, and 7 bases had no gene match. CDR3 coding DNA: TGTGCCAGCAGCCCCTCGGGACTAGCGGGCGCAGATACGCAGTATTTT. Protein product: CASSPSGLAGADTQYF.

V gene TRBV19 combines with J gene TRBJ2-2, with 10 positions matching TRBD1. Germline V gene lookup returns CDR1 LNHDA and CDR2 SQIVND (reference sequence). The length of the CDR3 is 18 residues. The V gene end was trimmed by 7 bases and the J gene end by 2 bases; junction bases not matched to a gene: 13. CDR3 sequence (DNA): TGTGCCAGTAAAGACACTAAGTGGACAGGGGGAAACACCGGGGAGCTGTTTTTT. Translated, it gives CASKDTKWTGGNTGELFF. Looking up the rest from reference TRBV19 and TRBJ2-2 gives the full variable domain: DGGITQSPKYLFRKEGQNVTLSCEQNLNHDAMYWYRQDPGQGLRLIYYSQIVNDFQKGDIAEGYSVSREKKESFPLTVTSAQKNPTAFYLCASKDTKWTGGNTGELFFGEGSRLTVL.

The chain couples TRBV6-5 to TRBJ1-3; TRBD1 matches 7 bases. The germline V gene encodes CDR1 MNHEY and CDR2 SVGAGI. This CDR3 is 14 amino acids long. The V and J ends lost 5 bases and 4 bases, in that order; junction bases with no gene match: 5. CDR3 region: CASSNRDRGNTIYF. The DNA of the CDR3 is TGTGCCAGCAGTAACCGGGACAGAGGAAACACCATATATTTT.

The chain links TRBV5-1 to TRBJ2-5; TRBD1 agrees at 8 bases. J lost 5 bases, V lost 4 bases, and 13 bases had no gene match. CDR3 length: 16 residues. CDR1 is SGHRS and CDR2 is YFSETQ in the germline V gene. The DNA for the CDR3 is TGCGCCAGCAGCCGTATGAGGGCAGGGGGCACGGAGACCCAGTACTTC. Amino acids: CASSRMRAGGTETQYF.

CDR3 nucleotide sequence: TGTGCCAGTAGTATTACGACAGGGGTGGGGTATGGCTACACCTTC. This codes for CASSITTGVGYGYTF. The chain is built from TRBV19 and TRBJ1-2; 8 bases fit TRBD1. The CDR3 loop spans 15 amino acids. The germline CDR1 and CDR2 sequences are LNHDA and SQIVND (reference sequence). J was trimmed by 5 bases and V by 3 bases; bases with no gene match: 8.

The genes are TRBV2 and TRBJ1-5; the D gene is possibly TRBD1 (5 bases). V lost 7 bases, J lost 7 bases, and 20 bases lay in between. Germline CDR1 is SNHLY and CDR2 is FYNNEI. The CDR3 contains 15 residues. As DNA, the CDR3 is TGTGCCAGCACGAAGTCGGGTACAGGTGGCCAGCCCCAGCATTTT. Its translation: CASTKSGTGGQPQHF. Supplemented by reference TRBV2 and TRBJ1-5, the full variable domain reads EPEVTQTPSHQVTQMGQEVILRCVPISNHLYFYWYRQILGQKVEFLVSFYNNEISEKSEIFDDQFSVERPDGSNFTLKIRSTKLEDSAMYFCASTKSGTGGQPQHFGDGTRLSIL.

CDR3 amino acids: CASSGDAFRGLSNQPQHF. CDR3 in DNA: TGTGCCAGCAGTGGCGACGCCTTCAGGGGGCTTAGCAATCAGCCCCAGCATTTT. The chain is built from TRBV6-1 and TRBJ1-5; 8 nucleotides line up with TRBD1. The germline CDR1 and CDR2 sequences are MNHNS and SASEGT. CDR3 length equals 18 residues. Unmatched junction bases numbered 11, after V lost 4 bases and J lost 0 bases.

The genes are TRBV5-4 and TRBJ2-5; 9 bases agree with TRBD2. The ends lost 2 bases at V and 4 bases at J; junction bases unmatched: 6. This CDR3 comprises 15 residues. Germline loops: CDR1 SGHNT, CDR2 YYREEE (reference sequence). The CDR3 is CASSFRTSVGETQYF. CDR3 nucleotides: TGTGCCAGCAGCTTTAGGACTAGCGTCGGAGAGACCCAGTACTTC.

The chain employs TRBV4-1 and TRBJ1-2; maybe TRBD1 (5 bases). Germline values: CDR1 MGHRA, CDR2 YSYEKL. This CDR3 is built from 15 residues. Trimming pared 2 bases from V and 4 bases from J, leaving 14 bases between. CDR3 DNA: TGCGCCAGCAGCCAAACCTCCGGGGGTAGCTATGGCTACACCTTC. As protein: CASSQTSGGSYGYTF.

The chain combines TRBV5-6 with TRBJ1-2, with D possibly being TRBD1 (6 bases). The V gene lost 2 bases and the J gene lost 2 bases, with 13 bases spanning the gap. Germline CDR1 and CDR2: SGHDT and YYEEEE. The CDR3 covers 15 residues. The CDR3 here is CASSFSYRVNYGYTF. CDR3 coding DNA: TGTGCCAGCAGCTTCTCCTACAGGGTAAACTATGGCTACACCTTC.

The chain joins TRBV5-1 to TRBJ1-2; D remains ambiguous. Germline lookup yields CDR1 SGHRS and CDR2 YFSETQ. The V gene lost 4 bases and the J gene lost 1 base, with 8 bases spanning the gap. This CDR3 has 13 residues. The DNA for the CDR3 is TGCGCCAGCAGCCCCACAGATAACTATGGCTACACCTTC. Amino acids: CASSPTDNYGYTF.

The chain recombines TRBV23-1 with TRBJ2-2; 7 positions match TRBD1. TRBV23-1 is assigned to the ORF class and has an uncertain function. V lost 4 bases, J lost 4 bases, and 21 bases stayed unmatched. The CDR3 sequence is 20 residues long. The chain's CDR3 is CASSLAFGDSPLSFTGELFF. In DNA, the CDR3 is TGCGCCAGCAGTCTCGCGTTCGGGGACAGTCCTTTGTCATTCACCGGGGAGCTGTTTTTT.

This clone was detected once. The chain employs TRBV5-4 and TRBJ1-2, with unresolved D. The CDR3 covers 14 residues. Trimming shortened V by 3 bases and J by 7 bases, and 16 bases separated the two germline ends. Germline V gene lookup returns CDR1 SGHNT and CDR2 YYREEE (reference sequence). CDR3 residues: CASSYPSKFSGYTF. CDR3 in DNA: TGTGCCAGCAGCTATCCGAGCAAGTTTAGTGGCTACACCTTC.

A single count supports this clone. The chain has TRBV25-1 and TRBJ1-6; D remains unclear. The germline V gene encodes CDR1 MGHDK and CDR2 SYGVNS. This CDR3 contains 13 residues. Trimming took off 4 bases at V and 8 bases at J, with 9 bases between the two ends. The CDR3 loop is CASSAPYDSPLHF. CDR3 coding DNA: TGTGCCAGCAGTGCCCCGTATGATTCACCCCTCCACTTT.

The chain recombines TRBV5-1 with TRBJ1-5; 9 bases are shared with TRBD1. This CDR3 comprises 16 residues. The germline CDR1 and CDR2 sequences are SGHRS and YFSETQ. The V segment lost 3 bases and the J segment 0 bases; nucleotides outside the gene matches: 4. CDR3 nucleotides: TGCGCCAGCAGCTGGGGGGACAGGGATAGCAATCAGCCCCAGCATTTT. Its protein product is CASSWGDRDSNQPQHF.

The V gene is TRBV10-3, the J gene TRBJ2-7; 7 bases align to TRBD1. J lost 2 bases, V lost 8 bases, and 6 bases had no gene match. From germline, CDR1 is ENHRY and CDR2 SYGVKD. CDR3 size: 13 residues. The CDR3 here is CAIRGGTTYEQYF. The CDR3 nucleotides read TGTGCCATCCGAGGGGGCACAACCTACGAGCAGTACTTC.

This chain links TRBV7-2 with TRBJ1-2; no reliable D call. Trimming left V 4 bases short and J 5 bases short, with 11 bases between. Per the germline V gene, CDR1 is SGHTA and CDR2 is FQGNSA. The CDR3 covers 13 residues. CDR3 amino acids: CASSWSGDYGYTF. In DNA form, the CDR3 reads TGTGCCAGCAGCTGGTCCGGAGATTATGGCTACACCTTC.

The rearrangement joins TRBV2 to TRBJ2-3; 12 bases align to TRBD2. Germline V gene lookup returns CDR1 SNHLY and CDR2 FYNNEI. V lost 5 bases and J lost 10; bases outside the gene matches: 7. This CDR3 comprises 14 residues. The CDR3 protein is CASSSSGGALSQYF. CDR3 DNA: TGTGCCAGCAGTTCTAGCGGGGGGGCCTTATCGCAGTATTTT.

In its sample, this clone was seen a few times. The chain links TRBV12-5 to TRBJ2-2; tentatively, D is TRBD1 (6 bases). Germline V gene data show CDR1 as LGHNT and CDR2 as FRNRAP. CDR3 size: 18 residues. The ends were cut back, 4 bases at V and 2 bases at J, with 20 bases in the middle. The chain's CDR3 is CASGSPPPGQFNTGELFF. CDR3 DNA: TGTGCTAGTGGTTCGCCGCCACCTGGACAGTTTAACACCGGGGAGCTGTTTTTT.

The rearrangement uses TRBV4-1 and TRBJ2-7, with D perhaps TRBD2 (5 bases). Germline CDR1 and CDR2: MGHRA and YSYEKL. V lost 3 bases and J lost 4, with 16 bases in between. This CDR3 is 15 amino acids long. The CDR3 DNA reads TGCGCCAGCAGCCATTCTTCGGGATTGGGGTACGAGCAGTACTTC. It is translated as CASSHSSGLGYEQYF.

The chain joins TRBV15 to TRBJ2-1; 7 nucleotides match TRBD1. CDR1 is LNHNV and CDR2 is YYDKDF in the germline V gene (reference sequence). The CDR3 loop spans 15 amino acids. V shed 0 bases, J shed 7 bases, and the junction held 6 bases outside the gene matches. The CDR3 is CATSRDQGVWNEQFF. Written as DNA, the CDR3 is TGTGCCACCAGCAGAGATCAGGGGGTCTGGAATGAGCAGTTCTTC. The full variable domain, its missing parts supplied by reference TRBV15 and TRBJ2-1, is DAMVIQNPRYQVTQFGKPVTLSCSQTLNHNVMYWYQQKSSQAPKLLFHYYDKDFNNEADTPDNFQSRRPNTSFCFLDIRSPGLGDTAMYLCATSRDQGVWNEQFFGPGTRLTVL.

The CDR3 sequence is CASSLSVGISGNTIYF. CDR3 nucleotides: TGTGCCAGCAGCTTGAGCGTCGGTATCTCTGGAAACACCATATATTTT. J is TRBJ1-3 and V is TRBV5-6; D is unresolved. Germline V gives CDR1 SGHDT, CDR2 YYEEEE. The CDR3 length is 16 residues. Trimming stripped 1 base from V and 0 bases from J, with 11 bases between. Based on the CDR3 plus reference TRBV5-6 and TRBJ1-3, the full variable domain is DAGVTQSPTHLIKTRGQQVTLRCSPKSGHDTVSWYQQALGQGPQFIFQYYEEEERQRGNFPDRFSGHQFPNYSSELNVNALLLGDSALYLCASSLSVGISGNTIYFGEGSWLTVV.

The genes are TRBV11-2 and TRBJ1-1; D ambiguous. From germline, CDR1 is SGHAT and CDR2 FQNNGV. There are 14 residues in the CDR3. V dropped 5 bases and J dropped 8 bases, with 18 bases sitting between them. DNA of the CDR3: TGTGCCAGCAGCCGGTACGGATCTAGGATAGAAGCTTTCTTT. It translates to CASSRYGSRIEAFF.

Concerning this clone: This same CDR3 is encoded by further DNA sequences in the sample. CDR3 coding DNA: TGTGCCAGCAGCGTAGCGGACACTGAAGCTTTCTTT. Translation gives CASSVADTEAFF. This chain joins TRBV9 and TRBJ1-1; D unresolved. CDR1 and CDR2 (germline): SGDLS, YYNGEE. The CDR3 totals 12 residues. The V gene lost 0 bases and the J gene lost 3 bases, with 3 bases spanning the gap.